This T cell receptor beta chain comes out of a study of cytomegalovirus exposure and HLA in healthy donors. Regarding this clone: Its target is not known.

Study results and limitations: Later, an analysis found that TCR clusters from the first cohort tended to co-occur in the 130 or so validation repertoires. Rare TCR sequences predominated, though certain public TCRs were found in many donors.

Generated by immunoSEQ multiplex PCR, the TCRdb table keeps only in-frame clones and is missing some. Of approximately 120,000 clones in the sample, 94% were seen once. The CDR3 is made up of 14 amino acids. Trimming took off 3 bases at V and 10 bases at J, with 19 bases between the two ends. CDR1 is GTSNPN, CDR2 SVGIG, per germline (reference sequence). This sequence joins TRBV30 and TRBJ2-1; maybe TRBD2 (7 bases). The source is a woman aged 18-29 years in good health and CMV-seronegative. What was sequenced was PBMCs. The CDR3, as DNA: TGTGCCTGGAGCCTAGGGGGAGGGGGGATGGAGCAGTTCTTC. It encodes CAWSLGGGGMEQFF.